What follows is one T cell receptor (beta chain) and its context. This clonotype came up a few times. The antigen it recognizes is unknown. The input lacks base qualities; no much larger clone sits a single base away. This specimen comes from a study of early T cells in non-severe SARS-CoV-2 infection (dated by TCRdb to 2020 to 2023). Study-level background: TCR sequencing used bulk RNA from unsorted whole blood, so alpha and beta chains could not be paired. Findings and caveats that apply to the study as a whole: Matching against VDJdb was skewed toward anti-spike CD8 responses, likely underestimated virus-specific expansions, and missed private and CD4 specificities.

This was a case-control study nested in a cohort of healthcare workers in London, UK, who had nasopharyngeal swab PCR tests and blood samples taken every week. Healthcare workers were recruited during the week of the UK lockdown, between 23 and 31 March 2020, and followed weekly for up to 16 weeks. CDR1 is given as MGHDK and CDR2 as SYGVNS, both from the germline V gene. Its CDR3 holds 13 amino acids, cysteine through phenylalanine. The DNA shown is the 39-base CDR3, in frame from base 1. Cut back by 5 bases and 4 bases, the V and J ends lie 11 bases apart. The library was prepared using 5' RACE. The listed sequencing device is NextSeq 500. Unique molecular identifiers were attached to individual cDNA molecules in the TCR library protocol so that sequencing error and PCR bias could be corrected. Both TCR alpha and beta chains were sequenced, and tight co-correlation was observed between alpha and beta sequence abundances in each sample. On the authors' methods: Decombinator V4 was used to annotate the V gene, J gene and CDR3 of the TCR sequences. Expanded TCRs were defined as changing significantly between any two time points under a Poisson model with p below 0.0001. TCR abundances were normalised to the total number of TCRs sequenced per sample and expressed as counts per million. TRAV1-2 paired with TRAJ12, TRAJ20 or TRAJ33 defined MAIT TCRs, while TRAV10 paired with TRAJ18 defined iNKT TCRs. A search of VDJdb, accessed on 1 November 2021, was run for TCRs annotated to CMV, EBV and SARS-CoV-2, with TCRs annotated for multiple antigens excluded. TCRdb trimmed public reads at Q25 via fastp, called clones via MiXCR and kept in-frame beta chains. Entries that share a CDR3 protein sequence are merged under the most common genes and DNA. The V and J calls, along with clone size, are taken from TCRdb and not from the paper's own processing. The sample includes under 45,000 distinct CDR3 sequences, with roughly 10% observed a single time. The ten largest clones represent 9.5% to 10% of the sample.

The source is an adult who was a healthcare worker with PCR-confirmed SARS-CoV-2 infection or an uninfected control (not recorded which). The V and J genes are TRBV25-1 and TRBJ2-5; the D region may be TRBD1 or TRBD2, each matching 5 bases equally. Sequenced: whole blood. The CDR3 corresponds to CASSWGIGETQYF. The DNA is TGTGCCAGCAGTTGGGGGATCGGAGAGACCCAGTACTTC.